This TCR beta chain was captured in a study of blood T cell repertoires in COVID-19. Study context: Sites across the United States, Italy and Spain contributed samples from acute and convalescent COVID-19.

Original processing methods: Amplification with reference gene primers provided the estimates of nucleated cell counts. TCRdb's table, derived via immunoSEQ multiplex PCR, lists solely in-frame clones and lacks some. The V and J calls and the clone size are those of that table, but D and trimming were determined from the DNA. There are about 240,000 clones in the sample; around nine tenths occur only once, and roughly 10% lies in the top ten. The V gene's germline CDR1 is MDHEN and CDR2 SYDVKM. The CDR3 spans 15 residues. The V and J ends lost 5 bases and 9 bases, in that order; junction bases with no gene match: 14.

The chain is built from TRBV28 and TRBJ2-5, with 8 bases that match TRBD1. Material: PBMCs or T cells enriched from blood (not recorded which). The receptor comes from a man aged 35-49 years who had recovered from COVID-19. CDR3 amino acids: CASSPQGQGDRAQYF. The CDR3 nucleotides are TGTGCCAGCAGTCCCCAAGGACAGGGTGATCGGGCCCAGTACTTC.